This TCR beta chain was recovered during a study of blood T cell repertoires in COVID-19. Turning to the study itself: The cDNA or gDNA used as material had been derived from T cells, B-cell-depleted T cells, or PBMCs.

Per the original methods: Estimates of nucleated cell counts were drawn from the amplification of reference gene primers. TCRdb's copy holds only in-frame clones and misses some; the assay was immunoSEQ multiplex PCR. V and J calls and clone size follow that table, whereas D and trimming were derived from the DNA. The table records 140,000 or so clones, about 79% of them present only once. The sequence was obtained from an elderly woman with acute or convalescent COVID-19. Sequenced sample: peripheral blood.

The CDR3 coding sequence is TGTGCCAGCAGCCCCAGCAGGGGGCAGAGCAATCAGCCCCAGCATTTT. As protein: CASSPSRGQSNQPQHF. The V gene is TRBV6-2 or TRBV6-3, the J gene TRBJ1-5; 8 bases match TRBD1. This CDR3 has 16 residues. Germline trimming cut 6 bases from V and 1 base from J; bases unmatched to any gene: 8. The germline V gene encodes CDR1 MNHEY and CDR2 SVGEGT.